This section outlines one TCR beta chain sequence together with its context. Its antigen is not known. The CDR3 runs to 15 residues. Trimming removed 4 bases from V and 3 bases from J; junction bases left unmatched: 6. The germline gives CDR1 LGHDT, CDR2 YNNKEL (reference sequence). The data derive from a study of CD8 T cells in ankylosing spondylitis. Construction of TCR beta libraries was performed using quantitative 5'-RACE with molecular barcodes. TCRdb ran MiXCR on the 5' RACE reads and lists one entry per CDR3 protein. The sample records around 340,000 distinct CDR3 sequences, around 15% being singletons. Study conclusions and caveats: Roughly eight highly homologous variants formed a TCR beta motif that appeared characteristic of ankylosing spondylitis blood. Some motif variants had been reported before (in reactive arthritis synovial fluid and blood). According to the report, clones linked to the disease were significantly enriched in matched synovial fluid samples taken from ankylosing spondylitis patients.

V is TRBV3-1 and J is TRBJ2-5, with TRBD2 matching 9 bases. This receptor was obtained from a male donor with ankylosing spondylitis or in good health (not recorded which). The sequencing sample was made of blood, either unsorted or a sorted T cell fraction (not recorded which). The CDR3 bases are TGTGCCAGCAGCCCAAGGGGGACTAGCAAAGAGACCCAGTACTTC. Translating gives CASSPRGTSKETQYF.